The TCR beta chain described here comes from a study of control samples from healthy donors and cancer patients (dated by TCRdb to between 2020 and 2021). Turning to this clone: The target of this receptor is not known. Base qualities are not provided; no much larger clone lies one nucleotide away.

Library preparation employed the immunoSEQ multiplex PCR assay. This immuneACCESS table, as held by TCRdb, lists in-frame sequences with V and J called but not all clones. Of the missing ones, under half trace to an unresolved V gene in checked studies; the others have no known cause. Here the sample has 100,000 or so clones; approximately 93% occur a single time. Together, the top ten hold about 0.92% of the sample. This TCR was recovered from a woman aged 25 to 45 in good health. The specimen was blood.

The nucleotides read TGTGCCAGCAGCATCCGTGGGGGCGGCTCTGGAAACACCATATATTTT. The encoded protein is CASSIRGGGSGNTIYF. The rearrangement combines TRBV7-9 with TRBJ1-3; the D gene is perhaps TRBD1, on 6 matching bases. CDR3 length: 16 amino acids, cysteine to phenylalanine. Just CDR3 DNA is preserved here, 48 bases in frame from base 1. In the germline V gene (reference sequence), CDR1 corresponds to SEHNR and CDR2 to FQNEAQ. Trimming at the junction amounts to 5 bases on V and 0 bases on J, and the germline ends lie 14 bases apart. Reference TRBV7-9 and TRBJ1-3 genes cover what lies past the CDR3, so the full variable domain is DTGVSQNPRHKITKRGQNVTFRCDPISEHNRLYWYRQTLGQGPEFLTYFQNEAQLEKSRLLSDRFSAERPKGSFSTLEIQRTEQGDSAMYLCASSIRGGGSGNTIYFGEGSWLTVV.